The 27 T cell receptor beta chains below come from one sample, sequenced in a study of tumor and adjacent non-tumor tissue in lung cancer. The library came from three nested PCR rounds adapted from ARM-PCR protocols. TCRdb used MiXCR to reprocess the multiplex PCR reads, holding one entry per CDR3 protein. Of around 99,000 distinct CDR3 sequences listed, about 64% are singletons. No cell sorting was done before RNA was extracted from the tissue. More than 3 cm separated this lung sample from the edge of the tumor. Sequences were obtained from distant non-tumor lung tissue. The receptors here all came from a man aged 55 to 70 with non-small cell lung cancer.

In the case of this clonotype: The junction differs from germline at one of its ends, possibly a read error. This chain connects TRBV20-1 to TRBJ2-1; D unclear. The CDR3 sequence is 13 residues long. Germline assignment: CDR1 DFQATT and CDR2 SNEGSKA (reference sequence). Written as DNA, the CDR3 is TGCAGTGCTAGGTATCCCTCCTACTATGAGCAGTTCTTC. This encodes CSARYPSYYEQFF.

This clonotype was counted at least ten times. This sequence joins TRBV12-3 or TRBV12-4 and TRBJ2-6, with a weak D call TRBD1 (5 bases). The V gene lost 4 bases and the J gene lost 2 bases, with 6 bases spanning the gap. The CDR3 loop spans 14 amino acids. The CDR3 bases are TGTGCCAGCAGTTCAGGGACTGGGGCCAACGTCCTGACTTTC. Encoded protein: CASSSGTGANVLTF.

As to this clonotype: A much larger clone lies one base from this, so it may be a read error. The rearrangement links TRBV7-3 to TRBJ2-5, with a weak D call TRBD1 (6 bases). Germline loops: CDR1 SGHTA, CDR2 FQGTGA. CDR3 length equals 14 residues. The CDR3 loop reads CGSSQGGFGETQYF. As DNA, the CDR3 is TGTGGCAGCAGCCAAGGGGGATTTGGGGAGACCCAGTACTTC.

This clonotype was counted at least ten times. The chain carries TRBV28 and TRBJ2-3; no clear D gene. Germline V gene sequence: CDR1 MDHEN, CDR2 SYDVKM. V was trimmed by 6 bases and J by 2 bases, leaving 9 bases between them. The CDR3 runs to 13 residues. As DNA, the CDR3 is TGTGCCAGCAGATTCGGATTCACAGATACGCAGTATTTT. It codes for CASRFGFTDTQYF.

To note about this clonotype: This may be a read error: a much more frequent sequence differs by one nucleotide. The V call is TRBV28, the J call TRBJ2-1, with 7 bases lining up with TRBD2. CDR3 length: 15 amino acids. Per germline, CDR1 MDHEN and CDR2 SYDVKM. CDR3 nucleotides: TGTTCCAGCAACGGCCCCGGGCGGGGGTACAATGAGCAGTTCTTC. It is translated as CSSNGPGRGYNEQFF.

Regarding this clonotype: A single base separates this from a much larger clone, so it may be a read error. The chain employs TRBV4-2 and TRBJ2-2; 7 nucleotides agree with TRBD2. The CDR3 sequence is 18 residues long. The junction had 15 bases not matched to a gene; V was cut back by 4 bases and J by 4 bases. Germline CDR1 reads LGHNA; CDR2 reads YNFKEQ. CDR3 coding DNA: TGTGCCAGCAGCCTAGACCCCGGACTAGGCGGGATCACCGGGGAGCTGTTTTTT. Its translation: CASSLDPGLGGITGELFF.

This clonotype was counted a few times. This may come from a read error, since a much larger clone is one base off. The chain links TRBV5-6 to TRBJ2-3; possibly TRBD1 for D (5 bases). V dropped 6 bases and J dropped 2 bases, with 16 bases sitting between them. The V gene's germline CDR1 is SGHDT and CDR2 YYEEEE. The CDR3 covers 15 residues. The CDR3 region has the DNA TGTGCCAGCAACTTTACAGGTTCTATCACAGATACGCAGTATTTT. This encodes CASNFTGSITDTQYF.

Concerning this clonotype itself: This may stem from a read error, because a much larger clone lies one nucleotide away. CDR3 sequence (DNA): TGTGCCAGCAGTGGGACAGTCAATCAGCTCCAGCATTTT. It specifies CASSGTVNQLQHF. The chain employs TRBV6-1 and TRBJ1-5, with D tentatively TRBD1 (6 bases). Germline V lookup: CDR1 MNHNS, CDR2 SASEGT. This CDR3 is 13 amino acids long.

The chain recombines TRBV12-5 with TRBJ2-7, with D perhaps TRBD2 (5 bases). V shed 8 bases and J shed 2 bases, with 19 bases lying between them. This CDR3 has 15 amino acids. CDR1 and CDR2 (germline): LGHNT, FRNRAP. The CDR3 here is CASCSTRVDPYEQYF. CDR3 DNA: TGTGCTAGTTGTTCGACGAGGGTAGATCCCTACGAGCAGTACTTC.

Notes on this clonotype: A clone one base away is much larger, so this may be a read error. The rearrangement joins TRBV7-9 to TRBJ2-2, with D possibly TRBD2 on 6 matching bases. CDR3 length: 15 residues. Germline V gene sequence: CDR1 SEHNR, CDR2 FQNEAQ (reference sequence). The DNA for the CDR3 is TGTGCCAGCAGCTTAGATAGCGGAAACACCTGGGAGCTGTTTTTT. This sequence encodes CASSLDSGNTWELFF.

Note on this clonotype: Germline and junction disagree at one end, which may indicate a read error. The CDR3 spells CASCQGFGGLYHTDTQYF. CDR3 nucleotides: TGCGCCAGCTGCCAGGGGTTTGGGGGGCTATATCACACAGATACGCAGTATTTT. The V gene is TRBV4-3, the J gene TRBJ2-3; D is possibly TRBD1 or TRBD2 (6 bases each). The germline V gene has CDR1 LGHNA and CDR2 YSLEER. The CDR3 is made up of 18 amino acids.

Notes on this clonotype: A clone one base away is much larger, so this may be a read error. The CDR3 loop is CSAGLIMLGAFF. CDR3 bases: TGCAGTGCTGGCCTTATTATGCTTGGAGCTTTCTTT. The chain couples TRBV20-1 to TRBJ1-1; D gene ambiguous. V was shortened by 5 bases and J by 10 bases, with 17 bases between the two germline ends. Per germline, CDR1 DFQATT and CDR2 SNEGSKA (reference sequence). The CDR3 length is 12 residues.

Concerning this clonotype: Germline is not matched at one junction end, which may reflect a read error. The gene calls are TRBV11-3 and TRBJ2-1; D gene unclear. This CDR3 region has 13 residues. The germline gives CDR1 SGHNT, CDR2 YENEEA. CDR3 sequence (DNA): TGTGCCAGCAGCTTAGTGGTATTTAACGAGCAGCTCTTC. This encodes CASSLVVFNEQLF.

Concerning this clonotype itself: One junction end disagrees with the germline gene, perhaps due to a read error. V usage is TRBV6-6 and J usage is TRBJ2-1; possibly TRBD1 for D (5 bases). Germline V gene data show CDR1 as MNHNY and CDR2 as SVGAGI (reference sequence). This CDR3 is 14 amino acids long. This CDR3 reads CASSYDPGWNERFF. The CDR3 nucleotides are TGTGCCAGCAGTTACGATCCAGGGTGGAATGAGCGGTTCTTC.

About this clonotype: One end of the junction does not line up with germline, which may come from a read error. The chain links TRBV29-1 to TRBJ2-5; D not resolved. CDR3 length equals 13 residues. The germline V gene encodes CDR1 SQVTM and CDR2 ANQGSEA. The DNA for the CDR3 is TGCAACGTTGAAGTGGTCGCCCGAGAGACCCAGTACTTC. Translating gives CNVEVVARETQYF.

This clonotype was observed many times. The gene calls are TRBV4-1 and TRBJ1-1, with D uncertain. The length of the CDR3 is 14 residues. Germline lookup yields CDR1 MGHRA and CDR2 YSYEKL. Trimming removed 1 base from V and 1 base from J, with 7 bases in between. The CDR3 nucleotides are TGCGCCAGCAGCCAAGGGGTGCAGAACACTGAAGCTTTCTTT. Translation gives CASSQGVQNTEAFF.

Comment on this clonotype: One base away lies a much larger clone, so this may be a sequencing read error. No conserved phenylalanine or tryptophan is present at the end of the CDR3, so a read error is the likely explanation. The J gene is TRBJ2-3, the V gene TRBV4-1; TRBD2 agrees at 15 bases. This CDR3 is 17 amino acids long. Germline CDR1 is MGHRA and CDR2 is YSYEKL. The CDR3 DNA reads TGCGCCAGCAGCCTAGGACTAGCGGGGGGGCCCACAGATATGCAGTATCTT. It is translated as CASSLGLAGGPTDMQYL.

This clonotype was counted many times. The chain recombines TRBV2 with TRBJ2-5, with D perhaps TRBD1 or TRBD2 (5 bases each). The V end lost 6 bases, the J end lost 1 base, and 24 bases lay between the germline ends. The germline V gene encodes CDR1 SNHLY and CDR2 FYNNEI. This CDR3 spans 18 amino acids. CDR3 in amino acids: CASREPDRDHLRQETQYF. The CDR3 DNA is TGTGCCAGCAGAGAACCAGACCGGGACCATTTGCGCCAAGAGACCCAGTACTTC.

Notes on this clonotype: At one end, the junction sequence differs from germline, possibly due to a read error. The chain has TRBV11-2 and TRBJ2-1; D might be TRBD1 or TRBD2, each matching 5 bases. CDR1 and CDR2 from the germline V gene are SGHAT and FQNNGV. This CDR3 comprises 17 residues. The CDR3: CASNLMGKLPYRGEQIF. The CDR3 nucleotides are TGTGCCAGCAACTTAATGGGGAAACTGCCTTACCGAGGGGAGCAGATCTTC.

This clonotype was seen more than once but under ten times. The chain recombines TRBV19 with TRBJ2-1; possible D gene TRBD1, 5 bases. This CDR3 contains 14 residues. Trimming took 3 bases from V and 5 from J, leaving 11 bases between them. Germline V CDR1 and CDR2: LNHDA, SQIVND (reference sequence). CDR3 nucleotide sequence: TGTGCCAGTAGTATGACAGTGAACCACAATGAGCAGTTCTTC. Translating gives CASSMTVNHNEQFF.

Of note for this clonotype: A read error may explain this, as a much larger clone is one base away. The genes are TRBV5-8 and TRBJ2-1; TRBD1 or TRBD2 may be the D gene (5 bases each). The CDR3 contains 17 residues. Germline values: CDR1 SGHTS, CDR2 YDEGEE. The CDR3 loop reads CATSLVRGRSSYNEQFF. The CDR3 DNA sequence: TGTGCCACCAGCTTGGTACGGGGCCGGAGCTCCTACAATGAGCAGTTCTTC. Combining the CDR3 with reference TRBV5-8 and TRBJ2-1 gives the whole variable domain EAGVTQSPTHLIKTRGQQATLRCSPISGHTSVYWYQQALGLGLQFLLWYDEGEERNRGNFPPRFSGRQFPNYSSELNVNALELEDSALYLCATSLVRGRSSYNEQFFGPGTRLTVL.

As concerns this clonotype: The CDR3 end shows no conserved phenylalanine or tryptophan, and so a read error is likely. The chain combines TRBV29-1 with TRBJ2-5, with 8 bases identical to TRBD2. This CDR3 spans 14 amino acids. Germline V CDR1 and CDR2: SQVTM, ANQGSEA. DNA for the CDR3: TGCAGTGTTGGAAGCGGGGGACTTTCGGAGACTCAGTACTAC. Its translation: CSVGSGGLSETQYY.

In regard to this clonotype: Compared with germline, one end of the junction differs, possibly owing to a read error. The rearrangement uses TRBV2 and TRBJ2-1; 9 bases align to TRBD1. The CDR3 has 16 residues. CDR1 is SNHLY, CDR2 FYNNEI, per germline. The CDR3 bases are TGTGCCAGCACCGCCCTAGAACAGGGGGCTTACAAAGAGCAGTTCTTC. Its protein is CASTALEQGAYKEQFF.

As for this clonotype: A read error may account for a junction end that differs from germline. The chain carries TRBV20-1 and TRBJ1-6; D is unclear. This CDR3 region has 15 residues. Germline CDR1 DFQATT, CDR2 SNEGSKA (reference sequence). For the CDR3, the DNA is TGCGGTGCTAGAGAACGAGCGACTTATAATTCACCCCTCCACTTT. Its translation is CGARERATYNSPLHF.

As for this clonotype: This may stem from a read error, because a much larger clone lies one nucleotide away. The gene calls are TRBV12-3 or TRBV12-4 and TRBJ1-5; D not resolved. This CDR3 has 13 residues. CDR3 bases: TGTGCCGGCAGTAGTAATAGCAATCAGCCCCAGCATTTT. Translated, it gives CAGSSNSNQPQHF.

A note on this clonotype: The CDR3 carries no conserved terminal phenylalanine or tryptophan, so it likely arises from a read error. In nucleotides, the CDR3 is TGTGCTAGCAGCTTAGTTCCGCTAGCGGTAAACACAGGGGAGCTGTTTTTA. Its protein product is CASSLVPLAVNTGELFL. The chain recombines TRBV11-3 with TRBJ2-2; 7 nucleotides agree with TRBD2. CDR1 is SGHNT, CDR2 YENEEA, per germline. This CDR3 has 17 residues.

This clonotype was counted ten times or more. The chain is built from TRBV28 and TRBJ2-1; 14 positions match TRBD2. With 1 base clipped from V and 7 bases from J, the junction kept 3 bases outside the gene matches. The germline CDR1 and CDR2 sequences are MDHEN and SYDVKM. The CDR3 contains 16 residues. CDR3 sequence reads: CASSLYGTSGSNEQFF. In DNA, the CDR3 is TGTGCCAGCAGTTTATACGGGACTAGCGGGAGTAATGAGCAGTTCTTC.